These 5 T cell receptor beta chains share one sample of origin, sequenced in a study of T cells in women clearing cervical HPV infection. Some clones are missing from TCRdb's copy, which holds only in-frame ones; the method was immunoSEQ multiplex PCR. The sample has approximately 40,000 clones. Specimen: blood buffy coat. These receptor sequences come from a woman between 18 and 70 years old with a cervical HPV16 infection that either progressed to CIN3+ or cleared (not recorded which).

A remark on this clone: The read comes to an end 3 residues before the CDR3 does, leaving the germline J gene to fill in the end. The chain has TRBV2 and TRBJ2-5, with D possibly being TRBD1 (6 bases). Trimming removed 2 bases at V and 5 bases at J, with 9 bases between. The CDR3 sequence is 13 residues long. Germline values: CDR1 SNHLY, CDR2 FYNNEI. The DNA read from the CDR3 is TGTGCCAGCAGTGAATTGGGGGCGGAGACC. Translated, it gives CASSELGAET. The complete CDR3 sequence is CASSELGAETQYF.

On this clone: The read gets to within 3 residues of the CDR3 end, and the germline J gene fills in the rest. The V gene is TRBV12-5, the J gene TRBJ1-6, with D perhaps matching TRBD1 (6 bases). Looked up from germline, CDR1 is LGHNT and CDR2 is FRNRAP. V lost 6 bases to trimming and J lost 7 bases, with 22 bases between them. CDR3 length: 17 amino acids. This chain's CDR3 is CASGSPIDRNRNSPLHF. The covered CDR3 bases are TGTGCTAGTGGCTCCCCTATCGACAGGAATAGAAATTCACCC.

Comments on this clone: From the germline J gene comes the end of the CDR3, since the read stops 3 residues before it. The chain carries TRBV30 and TRBJ1-1; 9 nucleotides align to TRBD1. V lost 0 bases, J lost 1 base, and 9 bases stayed unmatched. There are 17 residues in the CDR3. Germline V gene data show CDR1 as GTSNPN and CDR2 as SVGIG (reference sequence). CDR3 amino acids: CAWSVDEWDRENTEAFF. The CDR3 DNA, read in part, is TGTGCCTGGAGTGTAGATGAATGGGACAGGGAGAACACTGAA.

Details on this clone: The CDR3 is cut off 3 residues early in the read; its end comes from the germline J gene. The chain combines TRBV2 with TRBJ1-5; TRBD1 is a possible D gene (5 bases). V was clipped by 5 bases and J by 2 bases, with 10 bases between them. CDR3 size: 14 residues. The germline V gene has CDR1 SNHLY and CDR2 FYNNEI. This CDR3 is CASSPTVGNQPQHF. The sequenced part of the CDR3 DNA is TGTGCCAGCAGTCCGACAGTGGGCAATCAGCCC. The full variable domain, completed using reference TRBV2 and TRBJ1-5, is EPEVTQTPSHQVTQMGQEVILRCVPISNHLYFYWYRQILGQKVEFLVSFYNNEISEKSEIFDDQFSVERPDGSNFTLKIRSTKLEDSAMYFCASSPTVGNQPQHFGDGTRLSIL.

Concerning this clone itself: The CDR3 end falls 3 residues outside the read, so it is completed with the germline J gene. The V gene is TRBV2, the J gene TRBJ2-1, with 9 bases identical to TRBD2. V lost 6 bases to trimming and J lost 3 bases; unmatched junction nucleotides: 6. CDR3 length equals 15 residues. CDR1 and CDR2 (germline): SNHLY, FYNNEI. The CDR3 bases that were read are TGTGCCAGCAGCCGGGAAGCGGGAGGCTACAATGAG. It is translated as CASSREAGGYNE. The entire CDR3 is CASSREAGGYNEQFF.